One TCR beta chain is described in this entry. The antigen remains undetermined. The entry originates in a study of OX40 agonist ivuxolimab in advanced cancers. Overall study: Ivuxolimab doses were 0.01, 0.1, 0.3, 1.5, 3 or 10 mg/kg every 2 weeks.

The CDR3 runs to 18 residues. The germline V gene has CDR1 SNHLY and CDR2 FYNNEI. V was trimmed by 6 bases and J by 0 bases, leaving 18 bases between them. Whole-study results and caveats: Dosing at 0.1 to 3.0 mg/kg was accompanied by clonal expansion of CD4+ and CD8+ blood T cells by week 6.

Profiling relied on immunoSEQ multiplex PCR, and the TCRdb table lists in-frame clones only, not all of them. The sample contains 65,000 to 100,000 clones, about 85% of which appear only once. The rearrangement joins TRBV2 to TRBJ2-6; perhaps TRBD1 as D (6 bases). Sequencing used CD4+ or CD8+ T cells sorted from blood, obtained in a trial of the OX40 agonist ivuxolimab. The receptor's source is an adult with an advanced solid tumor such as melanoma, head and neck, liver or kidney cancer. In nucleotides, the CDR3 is TGTGCCAGCAGGGAGGACAGTAGAGCGATCTCTGGGGCCAACGTCCTGACTTTC. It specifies CASREDSRAISGANVLTF.